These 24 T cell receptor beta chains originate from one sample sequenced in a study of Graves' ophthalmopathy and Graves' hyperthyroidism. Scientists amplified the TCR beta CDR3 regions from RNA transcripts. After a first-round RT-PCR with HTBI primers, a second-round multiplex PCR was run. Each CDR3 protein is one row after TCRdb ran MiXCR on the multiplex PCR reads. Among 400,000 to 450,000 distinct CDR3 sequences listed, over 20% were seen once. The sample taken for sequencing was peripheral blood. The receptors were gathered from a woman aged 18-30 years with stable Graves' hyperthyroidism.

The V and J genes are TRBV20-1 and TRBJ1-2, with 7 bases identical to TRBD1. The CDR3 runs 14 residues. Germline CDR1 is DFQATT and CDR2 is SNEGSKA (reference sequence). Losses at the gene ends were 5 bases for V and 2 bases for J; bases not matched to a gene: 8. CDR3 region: CSAPKTGLNYGYTF. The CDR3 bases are TGCAGTGCTCCTAAGACAGGGCTCAACTATGGCTACACCTTC.

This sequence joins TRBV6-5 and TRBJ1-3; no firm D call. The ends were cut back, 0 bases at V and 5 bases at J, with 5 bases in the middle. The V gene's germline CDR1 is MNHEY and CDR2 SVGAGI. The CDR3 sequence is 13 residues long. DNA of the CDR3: TGTGCCAGCAGTTACTCGCACCGAAACACCATATATTTT. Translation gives CASSYSHRNTIYF.

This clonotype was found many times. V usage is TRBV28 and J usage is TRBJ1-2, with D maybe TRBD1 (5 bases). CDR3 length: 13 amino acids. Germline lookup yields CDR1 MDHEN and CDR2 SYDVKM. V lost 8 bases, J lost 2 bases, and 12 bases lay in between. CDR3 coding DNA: TGTGCCAGCCTGGGGGGGAGAAACTATGGCTACACCTTC. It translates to CASLGGRNYGYTF.

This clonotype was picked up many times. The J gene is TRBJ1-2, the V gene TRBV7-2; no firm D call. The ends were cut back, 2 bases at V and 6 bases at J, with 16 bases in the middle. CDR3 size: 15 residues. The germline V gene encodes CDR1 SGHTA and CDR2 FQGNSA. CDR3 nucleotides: TGTGCCAGCAGCTTACAAGGGAGGGCAAAAAATGGCTACACCTTC. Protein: CASSLQGRAKNGYTF.

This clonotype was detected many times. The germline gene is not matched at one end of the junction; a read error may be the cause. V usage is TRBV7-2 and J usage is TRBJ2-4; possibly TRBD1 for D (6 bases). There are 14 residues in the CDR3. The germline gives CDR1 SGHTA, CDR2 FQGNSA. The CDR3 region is CASSRQYLRDIKYF. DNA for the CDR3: TGTGCCAGCAGCCGCCAATATCTCAGGGACATTAAGTACTTC.

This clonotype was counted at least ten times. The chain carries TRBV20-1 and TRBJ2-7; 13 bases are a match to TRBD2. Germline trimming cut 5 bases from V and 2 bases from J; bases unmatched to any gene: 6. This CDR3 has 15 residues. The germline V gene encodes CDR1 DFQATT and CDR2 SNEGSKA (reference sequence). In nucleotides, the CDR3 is TGCAGTGCTGGGACTAGCGGGAATAAACCCTACGAGCAGTACTTC. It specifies CSAGTSGNKPYEQYF.

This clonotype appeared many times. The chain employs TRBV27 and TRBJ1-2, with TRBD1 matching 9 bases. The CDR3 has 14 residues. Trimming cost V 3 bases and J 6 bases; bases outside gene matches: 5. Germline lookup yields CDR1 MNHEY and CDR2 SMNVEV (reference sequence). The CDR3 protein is CASSFTGGVDGYTF. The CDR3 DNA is TGTGCCAGCAGTTTTACAGGGGGCGTAGATGGCTACACCTTC.

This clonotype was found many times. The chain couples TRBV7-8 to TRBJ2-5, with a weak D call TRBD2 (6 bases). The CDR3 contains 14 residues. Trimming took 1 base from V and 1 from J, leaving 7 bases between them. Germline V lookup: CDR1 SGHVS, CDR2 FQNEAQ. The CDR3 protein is CASSLDGGQETQYF. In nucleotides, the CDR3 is TGTGCCAGCAGCTTAGACGGGGGCCAAGAGACCCAGTACTTC.

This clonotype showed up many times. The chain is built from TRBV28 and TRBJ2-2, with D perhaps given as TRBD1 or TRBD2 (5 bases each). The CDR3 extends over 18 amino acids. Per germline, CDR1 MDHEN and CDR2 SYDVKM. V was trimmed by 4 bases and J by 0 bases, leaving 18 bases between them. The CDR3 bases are TGTGCCAGCAGTTCTCCCCACCGGGGCCGATCGAACACCGGGGAGCTGTTTTTT. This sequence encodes CASSSPHRGRSNTGELFF.

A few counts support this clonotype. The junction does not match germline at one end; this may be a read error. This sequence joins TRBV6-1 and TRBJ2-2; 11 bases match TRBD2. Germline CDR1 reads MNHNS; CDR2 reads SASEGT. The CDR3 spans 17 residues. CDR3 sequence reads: CASSEPFLAGGTGELCF. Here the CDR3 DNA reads TGTGCCAGCAGTGAACCCTTCCTAGCGGGAGGCACCGGGGAGCTGTGTTTT.

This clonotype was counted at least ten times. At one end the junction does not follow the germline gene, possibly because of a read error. The CDR3 protein is CASCERGGLYEQYF. For the CDR3, the DNA is TGTGCCAGCTGTGAGCGCGGGGGCCTCTACGAGCAGTACTTC. The chain uses TRBV6-1 and TRBJ2-7; TRBD2 is a possible D gene (7 bases). This CDR3 has 14 residues. The germline V gene encodes CDR1 MNHNS and CDR2 SASEGT.

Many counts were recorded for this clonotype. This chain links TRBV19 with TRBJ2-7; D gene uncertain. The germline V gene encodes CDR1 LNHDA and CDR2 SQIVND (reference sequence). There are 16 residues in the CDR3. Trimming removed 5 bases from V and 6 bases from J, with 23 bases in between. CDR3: CASSRQLLVVLGEQYF. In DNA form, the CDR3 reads TGTGCCAGTAGTCGCCAGTTGTTGGTTGTATTGGGCGAGCAGTACTTC.

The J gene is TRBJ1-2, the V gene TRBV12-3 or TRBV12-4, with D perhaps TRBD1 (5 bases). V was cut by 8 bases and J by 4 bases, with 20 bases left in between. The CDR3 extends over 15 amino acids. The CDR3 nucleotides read TGTGCCAGCGGCGAGGGACGGGCCGTAAGCTATGGCTACACCTTC. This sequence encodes CASGEGRAVSYGYTF.

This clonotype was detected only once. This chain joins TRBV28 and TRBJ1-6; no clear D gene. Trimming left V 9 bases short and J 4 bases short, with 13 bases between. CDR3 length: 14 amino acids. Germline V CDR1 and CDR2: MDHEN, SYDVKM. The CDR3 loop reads CASHGRIYNSPLHF. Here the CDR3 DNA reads TGTGCCAGTCACGGACGAATTTATAATTCACCCCTCCACTTT.

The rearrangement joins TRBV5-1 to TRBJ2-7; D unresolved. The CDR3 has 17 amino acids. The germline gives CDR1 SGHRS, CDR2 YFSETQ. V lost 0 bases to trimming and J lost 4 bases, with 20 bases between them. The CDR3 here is CASSLENSLDDIYEQYF. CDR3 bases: TGCGCCAGCAGCTTGGAGAACAGCCTAGACGATATTTACGAGCAGTACTTC. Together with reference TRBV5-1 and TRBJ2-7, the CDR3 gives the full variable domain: KAGVTQTPRYLIKTRGQQVTLSCSPISGHRSVSWYQQTPGQGLQFLFEYFSETQRNKGNFPGRFSGRQFSNSRSEMNVSTLELGDSALYLCASSLENSLDDIYEQYFGPGTRLTVT.

The CDR3 protein is CASSLRDGEGKVYEQYF. The DNA of the CDR3 is TGCGCCAGCAGCTTAAGGGACGGGGAAGGTAAAGTTTACGAGCAGTACTTC. The chain combines TRBV5-1 with TRBJ2-7; D possibly matches TRBD1 or TRBD2 (5 bases each). This CDR3 region has 17 residues. CDR1 is SGHRS and CDR2 is YFSETQ in the germline V gene. Between the trimmed V and J ends, which lost 2 bases and 4 bases, there was a span of 22 bases.

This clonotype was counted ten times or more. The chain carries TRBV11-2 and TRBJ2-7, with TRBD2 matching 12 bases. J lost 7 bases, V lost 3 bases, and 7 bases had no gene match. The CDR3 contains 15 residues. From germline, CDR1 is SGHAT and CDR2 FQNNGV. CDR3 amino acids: CASSLDLAGGGEQYF. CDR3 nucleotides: TGTGCCAGCAGCTTGGATCTAGCGGGAGGGGGGGAGCAGTACTTC.

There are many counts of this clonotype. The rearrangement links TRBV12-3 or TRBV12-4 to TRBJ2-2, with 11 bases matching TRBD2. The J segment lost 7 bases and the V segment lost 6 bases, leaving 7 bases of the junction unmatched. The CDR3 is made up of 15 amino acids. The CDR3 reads CASSRGLAEIGELFF. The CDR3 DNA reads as TGTGCCAGCAGCCGGGGACTAGCGGAGATCGGGGAGCTGTTTTTT.

This CDR3 is CASSLIDRWAETQYF. DNA for the CDR3: TGTGCCAGCAGCTTAATAGACAGGTGGGCGGAGACCCAGTACTTC. The rearrangement uses TRBV7-2 and TRBJ2-5, with D possibly being TRBD1 (6 bases). The CDR3 length is 15 residues. The germline V and J ends were trimmed by 2 bases and 5 bases, with 15 bases remaining between them. The germline V gene encodes CDR1 SGHTA and CDR2 FQGNSA.

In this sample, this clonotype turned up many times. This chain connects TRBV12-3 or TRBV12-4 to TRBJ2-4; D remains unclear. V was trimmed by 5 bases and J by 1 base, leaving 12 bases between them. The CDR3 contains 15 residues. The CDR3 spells CASSPAAGAKNIQYF. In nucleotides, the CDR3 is TGTGCCAGCAGTCCGGCTGCAGGTGCCAAAAACATTCAGTACTTC.

The CDR3 reads CASSASGAWNTEAFF. CDR3 in DNA: TGTGCCAGCTCAGCCTCAGGGGCGTGGAACACTGAAGCTTTCTTT. The rearrangement joins TRBV18 to TRBJ1-1; a weak D match, TRBD1 (6 bases). Trimming left V 5 bases short and J 1 base short, with 14 bases between. The CDR3 has 15 residues. Germline V gene sequence: CDR1 KGHSH, CDR2 LQKENI.

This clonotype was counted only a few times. This CDR3 reads CASSLETVGAFF. Here the CDR3 DNA reads TGTGCCAGCAGCCTCGAGACCGTGGGGGCTTTCTTT. The chain has TRBV7-9 and TRBJ1-1; no firm D call. Germline CDR1 is SEHNR and CDR2 is FQNEAQ (reference sequence). This CDR3 is 12 amino acids long. Deletions cut 5 bases from V and 11 bases from J, with 15 bases between.

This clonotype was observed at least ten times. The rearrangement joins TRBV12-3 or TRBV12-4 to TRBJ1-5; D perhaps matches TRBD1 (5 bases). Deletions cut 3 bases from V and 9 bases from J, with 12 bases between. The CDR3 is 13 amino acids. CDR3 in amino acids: CASSFGGTLPQHF. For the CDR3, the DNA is TGTGCCAGCAGTTTCGGGGGGACTCTGCCCCAGCATTTT.

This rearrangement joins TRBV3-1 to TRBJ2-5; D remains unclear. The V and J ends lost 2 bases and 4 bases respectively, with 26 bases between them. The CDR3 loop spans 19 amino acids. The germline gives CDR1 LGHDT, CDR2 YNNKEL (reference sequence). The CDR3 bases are TGTGCCAGCAGCCAAAAACCCTCTTACCCCGCCGGAAAGGGAGAGACCCAGTACTTC. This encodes CASSQKPSYPAGKGETQYF.